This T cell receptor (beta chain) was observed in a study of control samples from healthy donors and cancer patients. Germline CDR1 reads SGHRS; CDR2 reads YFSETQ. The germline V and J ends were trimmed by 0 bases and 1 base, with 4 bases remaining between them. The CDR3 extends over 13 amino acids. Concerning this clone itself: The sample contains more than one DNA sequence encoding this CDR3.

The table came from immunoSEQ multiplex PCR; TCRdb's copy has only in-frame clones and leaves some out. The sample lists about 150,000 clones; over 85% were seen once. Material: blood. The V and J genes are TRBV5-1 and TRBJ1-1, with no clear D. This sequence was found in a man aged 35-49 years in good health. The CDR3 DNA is TGCGCCAGCAGCTTGGGCGGGAACACTGAAGCTTTCTTT. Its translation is CASSLGGNTEAFF.